These T cell receptor beta chains were read from a single sample in a study of blood T cell repertoires in COVID-19. Only in-frame clones appear in the TCRdb table, and some are missing; sequencing was by immunoSEQ multiplex PCR. The sample lists about 370,000 clones; 80% to 90% were seen once. The sequencing input was PBMCs or T cells enriched from blood (not recorded which). The source of these receptors is a man between 18 and 35 years old who had recovered from COVID-19. CDR3s include the opening cysteine and the closing phenylalanine or tryptophan. D genes are given only for firm matches. Clone size is shown for a subset of rows, as once, few, many or a class of expanded clone.

size: NA
D: TRBD1
J: TRBJ2-7
V: TRBV13
CDR3: CASSLPGQTYEQYF
DNA: TGTGCCAGCAGCTTACCGGGACAGACCTACGAGCAGTACTTC

size: NA
D: NA
J: TRBJ1-1
V: TRBV5-1
CDR3: CASSFRGQQVTEAFF
DNA: TGCGCCAGCAGCTTTCGTGGACAGCAAGTAACTGAAGCTTTCTTT

size: NA
D: NA
J: TRBJ1-3
V: TRBV7-3
CDR3: CASSSAGGNTIYF
DNA: TGTGCCAGCAGCTCTGCCGGGGGAAACACCATATATTTT

size: NA
D: TRBD2
J: TRBJ2-3
V: TRBV7-2
CDR3: CASSIAGGVDTQYF
DNA: TGTGCCAGCAGCATAGCGGGAGGGGTGGATACGCAGTATTTT

size: NA
D: TRBD2
J: TRBJ2-7
V: TRBV7-2
CDR3: CASSFVGLAGEQYF
DNA: TGTGCCAGCAGCTTTGTCGGACTAGCGGGAGAGCAGTACTTC

size: NA
D: NA
J: TRBJ1-1
V: TRBV9
CDR3: CASSGSGYKAFF
DNA: TGTGCCAGCAGCGGTTCGGGGTATAAAGCTTTCTTT

size: NA
D: TRBD1
J: TRBJ2-7
V: TRBV18
CDR3: CASSPVSGTGPVEQYF
DNA: TGTGCCAGCTCACCCGTTTCCGGGACAGGTCCCGTCGAGCAGTACTTC

size: NA
D: NA
J: TRBJ2-1
V: TRBV14
CDR3: CASSRLDGHSYNEQFF
DNA: TGTGCCAGCAGCCGCTTAGACGGACACTCCTACAATGAGCAGTTCTTC

size: NA
D: NA
J: TRBJ1-2
V: TRBV19
CDR3: CASSIGDRGGYTF
DNA: TGTGCCAGTAGTATTGGAGACAGAGGTGGCTACACCTTC

size: NA
D: NA
J: TRBJ1-4
V: TRBV12-3/TRBV12-4
CDR3: CASRWGLNEKLFF
DNA: TGTGCCAGCCGGTGGGGCCTTAATGAAAAACTGTTTTTT

size: once
D: NA
J: TRBJ1-4
V: TRBV19
CDR3: CASRPGSAEKLFF
DNA: TGTGCCAGCCGGCCGGGGTCAGCTGAAAAACTGTTTTTT

size: NA
D: NA
J: TRBJ2-5
V: TRBV9
CDR3: CASSVTDRETQYF
DNA: TGTGCCAGCAGCGTAACAGACCGAGAGACCCAGTACTTC

size: NA
D: NA
J: TRBJ2-7
V: TRBV27
CDR3: CASSSPTTGLNYEQYF
DNA: TGTGCCAGCAGTTCCCCTACGACAGGCCTAAACTACGAGCAGTACTTC

size: once
D: NA
J: TRBJ1-4
V: TRBV30
CDR3: CAWSVSKKLFF
DNA: TGTGCCTGGAGTGTAAGCAAAAAACTGTTTTTT

size: NA
D: TRBD1
J: TRBJ1-5
V: TRBV12-3/TRBV12-4
CDR3: CASSLNRGQPQHF
DNA: TGTGCCAGCAGTTTGAACAGGGGTCAGCCCCAGCATTTT

size: NA
D: TRBD1
J: TRBJ2-1
V: TRBV18
CDR3: CASSPQRDRGMREQFF
DNA: TGTGCCAGCTCACCACAAAGGGACAGGGGTATGAGGGAGCAGTTCTTC

size: NA
D: TRBD2
J: TRBJ2-7
V: TRBV11-2
CDR3: CASSSHLAGAYEQYF
DNA: TGTGCCAGCAGCTCCCACCTAGCGGGGGCCTACGAGCAGTACTTC

size: NA
D: NA
J: TRBJ1-3
V: TRBV18
CDR3: CASSPGANSGNTIYF
DNA: TGTGCCAGCTCACCGGGGGCTAACTCTGGAAACACCATATATTTT

size: NA
D: TRBD2
J: TRBJ2-3
V: TRBV18
CDR3: CASSLPREGLTNTQYF
DNA: TGTGCCAGCTCATTGCCTCGGGAGGGTCTTACAAATACGCAGTATTTT

size: NA
D: TRBD1
J: TRBJ2-7
V: TRBV4-1
CDR3: CASSQATGSGYEQYF
DNA: TGCGCCAGCAGCCAAGCGACAGGGTCGGGCTACGAGCAGTACTTC

size: few
D: NA
J: TRBJ1-4
V: TRBV4-1
CDR3: CASSGRAGVYEKLFF
DNA: TGCGCCAGCAGCGGAAGGGCAGGGGTGTATGAAAAACTGTTTTTT

size: NA
D: NA
J: TRBJ1-1
V: TRBV19
CDR3: CASSMEGDTFTEAFF
DNA: TGTGCCAGTAGTATGGAAGGGGACACATTCACTGAAGCTTTCTTT

size: NA
D: NA
J: TRBJ2-3
V: TRBV5-4
CDR3: CASSREQGAATSTDTQYF
DNA: TGTGCCAGCAGCAGAGAACAGGGAGCGGCCACGAGCACAGATACGCAGTATTTT

size: NA
D: TRBD1
J: TRBJ2-3
V: TRBV24-1
CDR3: CATSDPGQGVDTQYF
DNA: TGTGCCACCAGTGATCCCGGACAGGGTGTAGATACGCAGTATTTT

size: NA
D: NA
J: TRBJ2-5
V: TRBV20-1
CDR3: CSAPLGAQYF
DNA: TGCAGTGCCCCCCTAGGGGCCCAGTACTTC

size: few
D: NA
J: TRBJ2-7
V: TRBV2
CDR3: CASSGDSREQYF
DNA: TGTGCCAGCAGTGGTGACAGTCGCGAGCAGTACTTC

size: NA
D: TRBD1
J: TRBJ1-2
V: TRBV5-6
CDR3: CASSLPGQANYGYTF
DNA: TGTGCCAGCAGCTTACCGGGACAGGCTAACTATGGCTACACCTTC

size: NA
D: TRBD2
J: TRBJ2-5
V: TRBV7-6
CDR3: CASTRLAGAPGTLQETQYF
DNA: TGTGCCAGCACCAGACTAGCGGGAGCGCCCGGAACCCTACAAGAGACCCAGTACTTC

size: NA
D: TRBD2
J: TRBJ2-1
V: TRBV6-7
CDR3: CASKGTSGGSYNEQFF
DNA: TGTGCCAGCAAAGGGACTAGCGGGGGCTCCTACAATGAGCAGTTCTTC

size: NA
D: NA
J: TRBJ1-6
V: TRBV9
CDR3: CASSPDSGVGSPLHF
DNA: TGTGCCAGCAGCCCCGATTCAGGGGTAGGATCACCCCTCCACTTT

size: NA
D: NA
J: TRBJ2-7
V: TRBV6-1
CDR3: CASSEAAGAGEQYF
DNA: TGTGCCAGCAGTGAAGCTGCAGGGGCTGGGGAGCAGTACTTC

size: once
D: NA
J: TRBJ1-6
V: TRBV3-1/TRBV3-2
CDR3: CASSQDWANSPLHF
DNA: TGTGCCAGCAGCCAAGATTGGGCGAATTCACCCCTCCACTTT

size: NA
D: NA
J: TRBJ2-3
V: TRBV2
CDR3: CASSDGGLTDTQYF
DNA: TGTGCCAGCAGTGATGGGGGCCTCACAGATACGCAGTATTTT

size: NA
D: NA
J: TRBJ2-7
V: TRBV14
CDR3: CASSQVGTTGGAGQYF
DNA: TGTGCCAGCAGCCAAGTGGGGACGACGGGGGGCGCGGGGCAGTACTTC

size: NA
D: TRBD1
J: TRBJ2-1
V: TRBV5-4
CDR3: CASSARDSSYNEQFF
DNA: TGTGCCAGCAGCGCCCGGGACAGCTCCTACAATGAGCAGTTCTTC